This entry lists 14 T cell receptor beta chains sequenced from one sample in a study of shared clonotypes between healthy human individuals. Using immunoSEQ multiplex PCR, the repertoire was profiled, and TCRdb retains in-frame clones only, with some absent. The table has some 2.4 million clones, approximately 93% seen once; the top ten hold about 0.34%. Sequenced material: naive CD4+ T cells from PBMCs. Subset denoted: CD45RA+ positively selected. The receptors stem from a young man in good health. Some clones in this sample may be carry-over from other donors' samples.

This sequence joins TRBV28 and TRBJ2-7; D might be TRBD1 (6 bases). CDR1 is MDHEN, CDR2 SYDVKM, per germline. The CDR3 has 15 amino acids. Trimming cost V 5 bases and J 2 bases, with 16 bases left between them. The CDR3 reads CASSIAGTLTYEQYF. CDR3 coding DNA: TGTGCCAGCAGTATAGCCGGGACACTGACCTACGAGCAGTACTTC.

DNA for the CDR3: TGTGCCAGCAGTGTAGAAATGGAGACTAGCGGGAGGGTCGAGGATACGCAGTATTTT. This gives the protein CASSVEMETSGRVEDTQYF. This chain uses TRBV2 with TRBJ2-3; 14 nucleotides match TRBD2. The CDR3 has 19 residues. Germline values: CDR1 SNHLY, CDR2 FYNNEI. Trimming cost V 4 bases and J 6 bases; bases outside gene matches: 15.

Details on this clone: This same CDR3 is encoded by further DNA sequences in the sample. J is TRBJ2-7 and V is TRBV30, with D hard to call. The CDR3 loop spans 10 amino acids. Germline values: CDR1 GTSNPN, CDR2 SVGIG (reference sequence). Trimming removed 5 bases from V and 2 bases from J, with 4 bases in between. In DNA form, the CDR3 reads TGTGCCTGGGGAACCTACGAGCAGTACTTC. It is translated as CAWGTYEQYF.

The gene calls are TRBV19 and TRBJ2-7; the match to TRBD1 covers 8 bases. Germline V CDR1 and CDR2: LNHDA, SQIVND (reference sequence). Unmatched junction bases numbered 5, after V lost 4 bases and J lost 3 bases. CDR3 length: 14 amino acids. The CDR3 bases are TGTGCCAGTAGTAATTTGGACAGGGTCTACGAGCAGTACTTC. Residues: CASSNLDRVYEQYF.

The chain combines TRBV2 with TRBJ2-1; the D gene is possibly TRBD2 (5 bases). The CDR3 loop spans 12 amino acids. CDR1 and CDR2 (germline): SNHLY, FYNNEI. V was trimmed by 5 bases and J by 8 bases, leaving 10 bases between them. The CDR3, as DNA: TGTGCCAGCAGTTGGGGTAGCGATGAGCAGTTCTTC. Its protein product is CASSWGSDEQFF.

This clone was seen a single time. The J gene is TRBJ1-1, the V gene TRBV5-1; possibly TRBD1 for D (5 bases). V was shortened by 4 bases and J by 1 base, with 17 bases between the two germline ends. The CDR3 covers 16 residues. The germline gives CDR1 SGHRS, CDR2 YFSETQ. CDR3 region: CASSPLSGHPNTEAFF. The CDR3 DNA reads as TGCGCCAGCAGCCCCCTGTCCGGACACCCGAACACTGAAGCTTTCTTT.

This chain's CDR3 is CASSFSVGGTQYF. CDR3 coding DNA: TGTGCCAGCAGTTTTTCCGTCGGGGGTACGCAGTATTTT. The chain employs TRBV28 and TRBJ2-3; D perhaps matches TRBD2 (6 bases). CDR1 and CDR2 (germline): MDHEN, SYDVKM. V lost 3 bases, J lost 8 bases, and 12 bases lay in between. The CDR3 length is 13 residues.

The genes are TRBV9 and TRBJ2-7, with unresolved D. Germline loops: CDR1 SGDLS, CDR2 YYNGEE. Between the trimmed V and J ends, which lost 4 bases and 4 bases, there was a span of 18 bases. The CDR3 runs 15 residues. The DNA of the CDR3 is TGTGCCAGCAGCCCTGGGTTGGGGTTAGGTTACGAGCAGTACTTC. Protein: CASSPGLGLGYEQYF.

Of note for this clone: Additional DNA sequences in this sample encode the identical CDR3. CDR3 DNA: TGTGCCAGCAGCTTGGTGGGAGAGACCCAGTACTTC. Amino acid sequence: CASSLVGETQYF. This chain joins TRBV5-4 and TRBJ2-5, with D unclear. V was shortened by 0 bases and J by 4 bases, with 4 bases between the two germline ends. CDR1 and CDR2 from the germline V gene are SGHNT and YYREEE (reference sequence). CDR3 length: 12 residues.

This chain uses TRBV7-2 with TRBJ2-1, with 12 positions matching TRBD1. With V trimmed by 1 base and J by 7 bases, 14 bases remained unmatched. This CDR3 contains 19 residues. Germline CDR1 reads SGHTA; CDR2 reads FQGNSA. The CDR3 region is CASSLVSTGTGGELNEQFF. CDR3 sequence (DNA): TGTGCCAGCAGCTTAGTATCAACCGGGACAGGGGGCGAATTGAATGAGCAGTTCTTC.

The chain uses TRBV25-1 and TRBJ2-3, with 7 bases aligning to TRBD2. Germline lookup yields CDR1 MGHDK and CDR2 SYGVNS. The V gene end was trimmed by 6 bases and the J gene end by 3 bases; junction bases not matched to a gene: 9. CDR3 size: 15 residues. The CDR3, as DNA: TGTGCCAGCAGGTCGGGAGGCCCCGGGACAGATACGCAGTATTTT. Translating it yields CASRSGGPGTDTQYF.

This chain connects TRBV7-9 to TRBJ1-1; 7 nucleotides align to TRBD1. Germline assignment: CDR1 SEHNR and CDR2 FQNEAQ (reference sequence). CDR3 size: 15 residues. V lost 5 bases to trimming and J lost 0 bases; unmatched junction nucleotides: 6. CDR3 in DNA: TGTGCCAGCAGCCCAAACAGGGGACTGAACACTGAAGCTTTCTTT. Its protein product is CASSPNRGLNTEAFF.

The gene calls are TRBV7-2 and TRBJ2-2; no firm D call. V was cut by 2 bases and J by 2 bases, with 6 bases left in between. The germline V gene encodes CDR1 SGHTA and CDR2 FQGNSA. CDR3 length: 14 residues. DNA of the CDR3: TGTGCCAGCAGCTTAAATCCCAACACCGGGGAGCTGTTTTTT. It translates to CASSLNPNTGELFF.

The rearrangement joins TRBV19 to TRBJ2-7, with TRBD1 matching over 10 bases. CDR1 is LNHDA, CDR2 SQIVND, per germline (reference sequence). V dropped 8 bases and J dropped 3; count of bases not matched to a gene: 10. This CDR3 has 15 residues. CDR3 sequence reads: CASATIRTGGYEQYF. The CDR3 bases are TGTGCCAGTGCAACCATAAGGACAGGGGGCTACGAGCAGTACTTC.